This TCR beta chain was recovered during a study of tissue T cells after allogeneic stem cell transplantation. Study-level points and caveats: Shared clones across patients were few; motif clustering revealed tissue-specific shared signatures. Anatomically similar tissues had similar TCR repertoires within each patient.

With 4 bases clipped from V and 7 bases from J, the junction kept 12 bases outside the gene matches. Germline V gene sequence: CDR1 NNHDY, CDR2 SYVADS. This CDR3 has 16 amino acids. The repertoire was sequenced with immunoSEQ multiplex PCR; TCRdb's copy has only in-frame clones and lacks some. The table lists 20,000 to 25,000 clones, roughly 72% of them singletons. About this clone: Its target is not known. Gene labels here are mouse ones. The sequenced fragment ends 1 residue before the CDR3 boundary, so the rest is inferred from the germline J gene.

The chain carries TRBV13-3 and TRBJ1-4, with TRBD1 matching over 8 bases. This TCR came from a female BALB/c mouse in good health. This strain's MHC haplotype is H2-d. Sequencing used spleen. CDR3 DNA, as far as it was read: TGTGCCAGCAGTCCTCTCAGGGGGCATAGGGGCGAAAGATTATTT. This sequence encodes CASSPLRGHRGERLF. The entire CDR3 sequence reads CASSPLRGHRGERLFF.